This entry lists 2 T cell receptor beta chains sequenced from one sample in a study of STAT5B mutations in CD4+ large granular lymphocyte leukemia (dated by TCRdb to between 2021 and 2024). Libraries were made using the immunoSEQ multiplex PCR assay. Entries here come from immuneACCESS through TCRdb and include only in-frame sequences with V and J called. Some clones fail to appear in such tables; in the studies checked, an unresolved V gene covers under half of the shortfall, and the cause of the remainder is unknown. This sample holds around 30,000 clones; about 74% were observed only once. The top ten clonotypes cover 0.29% of the sample. Sequenced input: CD4+ T cells from blood buffy coats. These receptors were collected from a human donor in good health.

The chain carries TRBV19 and TRBJ1-3; 7 positions agree with TRBD1. The CDR3 totals 13 residues. V was pared by 9 bases and J by 7 bases, with 9 bases of the junction left unmatched. Germline CDR1 reads LNHDA; CDR2 reads SQIVND (reference sequence). The CDR3 coding sequence is TGTGCCAGCCGAGTACAGGGGTTCAACACCATATATTTT. This sequence encodes CASRVQGFNTIYF.

This clone came up once. The CDR3 nucleotides read TGTGCCAGCAGGATACACCGGGACCCTAGCTCACCCCTCCACTTT. Translated, it gives CASRIHRDPSSPLHF. This chain uses TRBV2 with TRBJ1-6; tentative D call: TRBD1 (5 bases). The CDR3 has 15 residues. V was shortened by 6 bases and J by 10 bases, with 19 bases between the two germline ends. The V gene's germline CDR1 is SNHLY and CDR2 FYNNEI.